The rows below give T cell receptor beta chains drawn from one sample of a study of blood T cell repertoires in COVID-19. Produced via immunoSEQ multiplex PCR; TCRdb's table is partial and in-frame only. The table has 200,000 to 250,000 clones, roughly 90% seen once. The sequencing sample was made of peripheral blood. These receptors originate from a man aged 55 to 70 with acute or convalescent COVID-19. CDR3s leave out the opening cysteine and the closing phenylalanine or tryptophan.

J: TRBJ2-2; V: TRBV7-9; CDR3: ASSRLGQGITGELF
J: TRBJ2-7; V: TRBV7-8; CDR3: ASAKGQGSEQY
J: TRBJ2-3; V: TRBV19; CDR3: ASSMDSGRARENTDTQY
J: TRBJ1-1; V: TRBV19; CDR3: ASSVSGGIMNTEAF
J: TRBJ2-7; V: TRBV28; CDR3: ASSLDRGNGYEQY
J: TRBJ2-2; V: TRBV2; CDR3: ASSRQGADTGELF
J: TRBJ2-5; V: TRBV24-1; CDR3: ATSRGRETQY
J: TRBJ1-1; V: TRBV30; CDR3: AWSVFYRQNTEAF
J: TRBJ2-6; V: TRBV19; CDR3: ASRKGQGRGANVLT
J: TRBJ2-2; V: TRBV19; CDR3: ASSMGGLAGELF
J: TRBJ2-1; V: TRBV6-2/TRBV6-3; CDR3: ASSPFLAGLANEQF
J: TRBJ2-7; V: TRBV19; CDR3: ASSTISGTGEGEQY
J: TRBJ2-2; V: TRBV11-3; CDR3: ASSLDGATGELF
J: TRBJ2-5; V: TRBV30; CDR3: AWASFRETQY
J: TRBJ1-2; V: TRBV7-2; CDR3: ASSLDLPDSSNYGYT
J: TRBJ1-2; V: TRBV7-8; CDR3: ASSGRTGNYGYT
J: TRBJ1-2; V: TRBV28; CDR3: ASRMVRTGRDGYT
J: TRBJ2-5; V: TRBV3-1/TRBV3-2; CDR3: ASSHSGRALETQY
J: TRBJ2-1; V: TRBV6-6; CDR3: ASSPLAGGYNEQF
J: TRBJ2-3; V: TRBV14; CDR3: ASSPPYGGTQY
J: TRBJ1-5; V: TRBV6-2/TRBV6-3; CDR3: ASSALSVGNQPQH
J: TRBJ2-5; V: TRBV28; CDR3: ASSTLSVRETQY
J: TRBJ1-1; V: TRBV28; CDR3: ASRKGARDTEAF
J: TRBJ2-3; V: TRBV5-4; CDR3: ASSLEQRTSTDTQY
J: TRBJ1-6; V: TRBV5-1; CDR3: ASSLAGDRDLSPLH
J: TRBJ2-5; V: TRBV9; CDR3: ASSPGGGTRGQETQY
J: TRBJ1-6; V: TRBV6-5; CDR3: ASSPTGYSPLH
J: TRBJ2-3; V: TRBV2; CDR3: ASTLRRGTDTQY
J: TRBJ1-2; V: TRBV3-1/TRBV3-2; CDR3: ASSQEAGYGYT
J: TRBJ2-1; V: TRBV3-1/TRBV3-2; CDR3: ASSQGLAGAEQF
J: TRBJ2-5; V: TRBV6-5; CDR3: ASSSGQGVTTDQY
J: TRBJ1-2; V: TRBV28; CDR3: ASRPDRGRSYGYT
J: TRBJ2-1; V: TRBV19; CDR3: ASSLYNEQF
J: TRBJ2-7; V: TRBV5-1; CDR3: ASSSQGEQY
J: TRBJ1-1; V: TRBV6-5; CDR3: ASTRGENTEAF
J: TRBJ1-2; V: TRBV6-5; CDR3: ASSLSGPTGYGYT
J: TRBJ1-5; V: TRBV21-1; CDR3: ASSKVGIGKVRLQPQH
J: TRBJ1-1; V: TRBV9; CDR3: ASSVGGQGNTEAF
J: TRBJ1-5; V: TRBV28; CDR3: ASRARLTRGQPQH
J: TRBJ2-6; V: TRBV12-3/TRBV12-4; CDR3: ASINDRGVLT
J: TRBJ2-7; V: TRBV6-5; CDR3: ASRARGGYEQY
J: TRBJ2-1; V: TRBV6-4; CDR3: ASSDTQNSEQF
J: TRBJ1-2; V: TRBV5-4; CDR3: ASSLQGSYRGYT